The present TCR beta chain was sequenced within a study of blood T cell repertoires in COVID-19. Per the original methods: Reference gene primer amplification gave nucleated cell count estimates. Clones were sequenced by immunoSEQ multiplex PCR, and TCRdb holds only the in-frame ones, with some missing. That table is the source of V, J and clone size, and D and trimming were worked out from the DNA. The sample gives about 53,000 clones, 81% of which show up once; around 20% is in the top ten. CDR1 MNHEY and CDR2 SMNVEV come from the germline V gene (reference sequence). Trimming at V came to 1 base and at J to 0 bases, leaving 3 bases not matched to a gene. CDR3 size: 15 residues.

This TCR came from a woman of 80 years or more with COVID-19, enrolled during active disease. The sequenced sample was peripheral blood. V is TRBV27 and J is TRBJ2-7, with 7 bases identical to TRBD2. The CDR3 is CASSLLGGNSYEQYF. The CDR3 DNA reads TGTGCCAGCAGTTTATTGGGGGGGAACTCCTACGAGCAGTACTTC.